This is a list of T cell receptor beta chains from one sample in a study of blood T cell repertoires in COVID-19. Method: immunoSEQ multiplex PCR; TCRdb's copy keeps in-frame clones and lacks some. This repertoire shows approximately 82,000 clones, more than 75% found once; its top ten account for more than 5.5%. Material: peripheral blood. Every receptor here comes from a man aged 45-65 years with active or convalescent COVID-19. Each CDR3 is given with its conserved first and last residue. D genes are given only for firm matches. A row's size may be missing; if present it is once, few, many or a size class.

size	D	V	J	CDR3	DNA
-	TRBD1	TRBV19	TRBJ1-6	CASSAGTGSGSPLHF	TGTGCCAGTAGTGCGGGGACAGGGAGTGGGTCACCCCTCCACTTT
-	-	TRBV5-4	TRBJ1-2	CASSFRSPNYGYTF	TGTGCCAGCAGCTTTCGGAGTCCCAACTATGGCTACACCTTC
once	-	TRBV11-2	TRBJ1-1	CASSAIGVNTEAFF	TGTGCCAGCAGCGCGATAGGGGTGAACACTGAAGCTTTCTTT
-	-	TRBV9	TRBJ2-3	CASSVGVADSTDTQYF	TGTGCCAGCAGCGTAGGGGTCGCGGATAGCACAGATACGCAGTATTTT
-	TRBD1	TRBV3-1/TRBV3-2	TRBJ2-1	CASSLGQSSYNEQFF	TGTGCCAGCAGCCTGGGACAGAGCTCCTACAATGAGCAGTTCTTC
-	TRBD2	TRBV29-1	TRBJ2-3	CSVSGGADTQYF	TGCAGCGTTAGCGGGGGGGCAGATACGCAGTATTTT
-	-	TRBV21-1	TRBJ1-1	CASSHDARDRGWDTEAFF	TGTGCCAGCAGCCACGACGCCCGGGACAGGGGTTGGGACACTGAAGCTTTCTTT
-	-	TRBV5-4	TRBJ2-3	CASSRDSLTAQYF	TGTGCCAGCAGCAGGGACTCCCTGACGGCGCAGTATTTT
-	TRBD1	TRBV30	TRBJ2-7	CAWKGRTGLEWRQYF	TGTGCCTGGAAAGGGCGGACAGGGTTAGAGTGGAGGCAGTACTTC
few	-	TRBV28	TRBJ1-2	CASSLGRNGYTF	TGTGCCAGCAGTTTAGGCAGAAATGGCTACACCTTC
-	-	TRBV12-3/TRBV12-4	TRBJ2-4	CASRSAKNIQYF	TGTGCCAGCAGGTCTGCCAAAAACATTCAGTACTTC
-	-	TRBV9	TRBJ1-3	CASSVAPEVQSSGNTIYF	TGTGCCAGCAGCGTAGCCCCAGAAGTACAGAGCTCTGGAAACACCATATATTTT
-	-	TRBV19	TRBJ2-3	CASSTDGPPDTQYF	TGTGCCAGTAGTACCGATGGGCCCCCAGATACGCAGTATTTT
-	-	TRBV7-9	TRBJ1-4	CASSLDRGVNEKLFF	TGTGCCAGCAGCTTAGATCGGGGGGTTAATGAAAAACTGTTTTTT
-	TRBD2	TRBV9	TRBJ2-5	CASSKTSGGRRIEVETQYF	TGTGCCAGCAGCAAGACTAGCGGGGGGAGGAGGATAGAGGTGGAGACCCAGTACTTC
once	-	TRBV5-1	TRBJ2-2	CASSLAGHLNTGELFF	TGCGCCAGCAGCTTGGCGGGACACCTTAACACCGGGGAGCTGTTTTTT
-	TRBD1	TRBV28	TRBJ2-4	CASSGTGSYIQYF	TGTGCCAGCTCCGGGACAGGGTCATACATTCAGTACTTC
-	-	TRBV18	TRBJ2-2	CASSPETGELFF	TGTGCCAGCTCACCGGAGACCGGGGAGCTGTTTTTT
-	TRBD2	TRBV5-1	TRBJ2-3	CASRPGLAGFSDTQYF	TGCGCCAGCAGACCCGGACTAGCGGGGTTCTCAGATACGCAGTATTTT
-	-	TRBV9	TRBJ1-2	CASSVDSNYGYTF	TGTGCCAGCAGCGTAGACTCTAACTATGGCTACACCTTC
-	-	TRBV21-1	TRBJ1-3	CAIFRGPGNTIYF	TGTGCCATCTTCAGGGGGCCTGGAAACACCATATATTTT
-	-	TRBV5-6	TRBJ2-5	CASSYGSGTEETQYF	TGTGCCAGCAGTTACGGATCAGGCACTGAAGAGACCCAGTACTTC